This passage covers 9 T cell receptor beta chains from one sample sequenced in a study of tumor-infiltrating lymphocytes in oesophageal squamous cell carcinoma. TCRdb processed the PCR reads anew with MiXCR; each CDR3 protein has one entry. The sample has 15,000 to 20,000 distinct CDR3 sequences; roughly 41% are singletons. Sequenced input: esophageal tumor tissue. The receptors here all came from a male donor with esophageal squamous cell carcinoma.

The V and J genes are TRBV12-3 or TRBV12-4 and TRBJ2-5; D remains ambiguous. Trimming removed 3 bases at V and 1 base at J, with 9 bases between. The CDR3 sequence is 14 residues long. CDR3: CASSLPETQETQYF. DNA of the CDR3: TGTGCCAGCAGTTTGCCAGAGACCCAAGAGACCCAGTACTTC.

V gene TRBV6-6 combines with J gene TRBJ1-4, with 7 bases matching TRBD1. Losses at the gene ends were 2 bases for V and 8 bases for J; bases not matched to a gene: 8. This CDR3 is built from 15 residues. Germline loops: CDR1 MNHNY, CDR2 SVGAGI (reference sequence). CDR3 nucleotide sequence: TGTGCCAGCAGTTACGGAACAGGGGTTAGCGAAAAACTGTTTTTT. This sequence encodes CASSYGTGVSEKLFF.

This clonotype was seen at least ten times. The V and J genes are TRBV5-1 and TRBJ2-5; no reliable D call. Germline V gene data show CDR1 as SGHRS and CDR2 as YFSETQ. The V and J ends lost 4 bases and 3 bases respectively, with 22 bases between them. This CDR3 spans 17 amino acids. The CDR3 region is CASSRNRFRVQEETQYF. The CDR3, as DNA: TGCGCCAGCAGCCGGAACAGATTCCGGGTTCAAGAAGAGACCCAGTACTTC. The variable domain in full, with the rest retrieved from reference TRBV5-1 and TRBJ2-5, is KAGVTQTPRYLIKTRGQQVTLSCSPISGHRSVSWYQQTPGQGLQFLFEYFSETQRNKGNFPGRFSGRQFSNSRSEMNVSTLELGDSALYLCASSRNRFRVQEETQYFGPGTRLLVL.

V usage is TRBV28 and J usage is TRBJ1-1, with TRBD1 as a possible D gene (5 bases). Looked up from germline, CDR1 is MDHEN and CDR2 is SYDVKM. The CDR3 totals 14 residues. V lost 3 bases and J lost 3, with 11 bases in between. CDR3 protein: CASSFLREYTEAFF. The CDR3 DNA sequence: TGTGCCAGCAGTTTTCTCAGGGAGTACACTGAAGCTTTCTTT. The variable domain in full, with the rest retrieved from reference TRBV28 and TRBJ1-1, is DVKVTQSSRYLVKRTGEKVFLECVQDMDHENMFWYRQDPGLGLRLIYFSYDVKMKEKGDIPEGYSVSREKKERFSLILESASTNQTSMYLCASSFLREYTEAFFGQGTRLTVV.

This clonotype has just a few counts. The gene calls are TRBV7-3 and TRBJ2-3; perhaps D is TRBD1 or TRBD2 (5 bases each). The CDR3 has 15 residues. In germline, CDR1 is SGHTA, CDR2 FQGTGA. V was shortened by 0 bases and J by 0 bases, with 7 bases between the two germline ends. The CDR3 reads CASSLTGASTDTQYF. For the CDR3, the DNA is TGTGCCAGCAGCTTAACCGGGGCTAGCACAGATACGCAGTATTTT.

The sample holds many counts of this clonotype. This chain links TRBV6-1 with TRBJ2-6; unclear D gene. The V end lost 6 bases, the J end lost 1 base, and 10 bases lay between the germline ends. Germline CDR1 and CDR2: MNHNS and SASEGT. The CDR3 loop spans 15 amino acids. As DNA, the CDR3 is TGTGCCAGCAGGGGTCAATCTTCTGGGGCCAACGTCCTGACTTTC. Amino acid sequence: CASRGQSSGANVLTF.

This clonotype was found many times. This chain links TRBV5-4 with TRBJ1-1; 8 nucleotides agree with TRBD1. Germline V gene sequence: CDR1 SGHNT, CDR2 YYREEE (reference sequence). This CDR3 region has 14 residues. V shed 2 bases, J shed 3 bases, and the junction held 3 bases outside the gene matches. CDR3 amino acids: CASSFTGGDTEAFF. Here the CDR3 DNA reads TGTGCCAGCAGCTTTACAGGGGGGGACACTGAAGCTTTCTTT.

The rearrangement links TRBV24-1 to TRBJ2-3; no definite D call. V lost 2 bases to trimming and J lost 2 bases, with 16 bases between them. There are 17 residues in the CDR3. CDR1 and CDR2 from the germline V gene are KGHDR and SFDVKD. CDR3 protein: CATSDSARTEDTDTQYF. DNA for the CDR3: TGTGCCACCAGTGATTCTGCTCGGACGGAAGACACAGATACGCAGTATTTT.

The rearrangement links TRBV7-9 to TRBJ2-1, with D possibly TRBD2 on 6 matching bases. The assigned J gene may be wrong: the sequence end matches TRBJ2-7 better. The CDR3 is made up of 12 amino acids. Germline CDR1 SEHNR, CDR2 FQNEAQ (reference sequence). The CDR3 region has the DNA TGTGCCAGCAGCCGGGGGTCCTACGAGCAGTACTTC. This translates into CASSRGSYEQYF.